These 13 T cell receptor beta chains were sequenced from one sample in a study of blood T cell repertoires in COVID-19. Generated by immunoSEQ multiplex PCR, the TCRdb table keeps only in-frame clones and is missing some. The table has approximately 250,000 clones, 65% to 90% seen once. The source material was peripheral blood. The receptors were gathered from a woman in her forties or fifties with acute or convalescent COVID-19.

The J gene is TRBJ1-5, the V gene TRBV13, with TRBD1 identical over 10 bases. V was clipped by 4 bases and J by 2 bases; unmatched bases: 8. Germline CDR1 is PRHDT and CDR2 is FYEKMQ (reference sequence). The CDR3 covers 17 residues. In nucleotides, the CDR3 is TGTGCCAGCAGCTCCCGGGACAGGGGTCGAGGCAATCAGCCCCAGCATTTT. It is translated as CASSSRDRGRGNQPQHF.

Comment on this clone: This CDR3 is missing its conserved last phenylalanine or tryptophan, likely due to a read error. No DNA is shown, since the ends of the CDR3 on it are uncertain; the CDR3 is the one TCRdb lists. The genes are TRBV19 and TRBJ1-2; TRBD1 is the table's D call, not checked against the DNA. CDR1 and CDR2 from the germline V gene are LNHDA and SQIVND (reference sequence). The CDR3 is 10 residues long, ends included. CDR3 sequence: CASSLPTGIG.

V is TRBV6-5 and J is TRBJ1-1; unclear D gene. CDR1 is MNHEY, CDR2 SVGAGI, per germline. Deletions cut 5 bases from V and 1 base from J, with 5 bases between. The CDR3 is 12 residues long. CDR3 loop: CASSLENTEAFF. The CDR3 DNA reads TGTGCCAGCAGTCTAGAGAACACTGAAGCTTTCTTT.

V and J are TRBV7-3 and TRBJ2-3, with D possibly matching TRBD2 (6 bases). Germline-derived CDR1 and CDR2 are SGHTA and FQGTGA. The CDR3 sequence is 14 residues long. Trimming took off 5 bases at V and 2 bases at J, with 11 bases between the two ends. CDR3 bases: TGTGCCAGCAGCACAGGACTACCCACAGATACGCAGTATTTT. This translates into CASSTGLPTDTQYF.

This chain connects TRBV6-4 to TRBJ2-3; TRBD2 is a possible D gene (5 bases). CDR3 length: 14 residues. The V and J ends lost 6 bases and 3 bases respectively, with 13 bases between them. From germline, CDR1 is MRHNA and CDR2 SNTAGT. DNA of the CDR3: TGTGCCAGCAGGAGGGAGAGGCTGACAGATACGCAGTATTTT. Protein sequence: CASRRERLTDTQYF.

The chain combines TRBV27 with TRBJ2-2; 12 nucleotides line up with TRBD2. Germline V gene lookup returns CDR1 MNHEY and CDR2 SMNVEV (reference sequence). This CDR3 has 16 residues. V trimming: 5 bases; J trimming: 4 bases; junction bases outside the gene matches: 5. The CDR3 nucleotides read TGTGCCAGCAGTCCGCGGACTAGCGGGATCACCGGGGAGCTGTTTTTT. Protein product: CASSPRTSGITGELFF.

The chain employs TRBV27 and TRBJ1-5, with D maybe TRBD1 (6 bases). Germline V lookup: CDR1 MNHEY, CDR2 SMNVEV (reference sequence). Trimming stripped 3 bases from V and 3 bases from J, with 12 bases between. The CDR3 spans 15 residues. The CDR3 bases are TGTGCCAGCAGTTTCTCCACAGGGCTCAATCAGCCCCAGCATTTT. Residues: CASSFSTGLNQPQHF.

V gene TRBV4-3 combines with J gene TRBJ2-5; TRBD2 is a possible D gene (5 bases). The CDR3 totals 14 residues. Germline CDR1 LGHNA, CDR2 YSLEER. Trimming left V 3 bases short and J 4 bases short, with 12 bases between. CDR3 bases: TGCGCCAGCAGCCATCGGGGTAAGGGAGAGACCCAGTACTTC. It yields the protein CASSHRGKGETQYF.

This sequence joins TRBV6-5 and TRBJ2-7, with 13 bases matching TRBD2. Germline V lookup: CDR1 MNHEY, CDR2 SVGAGI. J was trimmed by 5 bases and V by 6 bases; bases with no gene match: 4. The CDR3 totals 14 residues. The CDR3 protein is CASRGLAGRDEQYF. DNA for the CDR3: TGTGCCAGCAGGGGACTAGCGGGAAGGGACGAGCAGTACTTC.

The chain carries TRBV2 and TRBJ1-1; no reliable D call. Germline V CDR1 and CDR2: SNHLY, FYNNEI. V was clipped by 6 bases and J by 0 bases, with 11 bases between them. The CDR3 consists of 14 residues. Here the CDR3 DNA reads TGTGCCAGCAGGGGCAACAGCCTGAACACTGAAGCTTTCTTT. Translation gives CASRGNSLNTEAFF.

The V call is TRBV6-2 or TRBV6-3, the J call TRBJ1-2; 11 positions match TRBD1. This CDR3 region has 15 residues. CDR1 and CDR2 (germline): MNHEY, SVGEGT. V gave up 2 bases and J gave up 9 bases; unmatched junction bases: 8. CDR3: CASSYPPGTGGSYTF. In nucleotides, the CDR3 is TGTGCCAGCAGTTACCCACCCGGGACAGGGGGTAGCTACACCTTC.

For this clone: The sample carries other DNA sequences with the same CDR3. V usage is TRBV9 and J usage is TRBJ2-5; TRBD2 matches at 10 bases. Germline loops: CDR1 SGDLS, CDR2 YYNGEE. The CDR3 spans 15 residues. Trimming cost V 3 bases and J 7 bases; bases outside gene matches: 9. CDR3 sequence reads: CASSGPPAGGSTQYF. CDR3 nucleotide sequence: TGTGCCAGCAGCGGACCCCCAGCGGGGGGGTCGACCCAGTACTTC.

The CDR3: CASSHYATGLQAGYTF. DNA of the CDR3: TGTGCCAGCAGCCACTATGCGACAGGGTTACAAGCTGGCTACACCTTC. The V call is TRBV14, the J call TRBJ1-2; 7 bases are a match to TRBD1. V was clipped by 3 bases and J by 7 bases; unmatched bases: 14. Germline V gives CDR1 SGHDN, CDR2 FVKESK. The CDR3 sequence is 16 residues long.